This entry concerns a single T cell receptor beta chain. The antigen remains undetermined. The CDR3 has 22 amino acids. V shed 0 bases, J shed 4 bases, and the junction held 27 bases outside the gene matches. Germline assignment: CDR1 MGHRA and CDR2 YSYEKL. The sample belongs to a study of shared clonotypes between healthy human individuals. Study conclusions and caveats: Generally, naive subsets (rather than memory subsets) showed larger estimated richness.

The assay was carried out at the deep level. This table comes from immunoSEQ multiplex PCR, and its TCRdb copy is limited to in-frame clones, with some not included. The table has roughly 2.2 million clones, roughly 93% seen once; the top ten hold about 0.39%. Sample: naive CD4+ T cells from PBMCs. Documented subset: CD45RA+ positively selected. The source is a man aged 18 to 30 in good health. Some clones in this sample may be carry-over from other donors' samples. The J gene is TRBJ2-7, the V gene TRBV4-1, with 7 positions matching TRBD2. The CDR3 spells CASSQESFSIGKDGGRGYEQYF. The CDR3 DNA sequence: TGCGCCAGCAGCCAAGAGTCATTCTCCATCGGCAAAGATGGGGGGAGGGGTTACGAGCAGTACTTC.